Here is one T cell receptor beta chain with its context. No cognate antigen has been identified for it. No base qualities exist here, and no much larger clone lies one base off it. According to the germline V gene, CDR1 reads KGHSH and CDR2 reads LQKENI. Trimming removed 5 bases from V and 5 bases from J; the gene matches leave 6 bases unexplained. Inclusive of the bounding cysteine and phenylalanine, the CDR3 is 14 residues long. Left in the record is the CDR3 DNA by itself, 42 bases read in frame from the first base. This sample is part of a study of blood T cell repertoires in COVID-19 (dated by TCRdb to the early 2020s). With respect to the entire study: The collaborator samples originated in the United States, Italy and Spain and spanned the acute and convalescent phases of COVID-19. The prospective study material was composed of cDNA or gDNA derived from T cells, B-cell-depleted T cells, or PBMCs. Deeply sampled blood TCRbeta repertoires from subjects exposed to, actively infected with, or recovered from COVID-19 were included in the dataset. The repertoires were released in a freely available public database intended as a resource for research on the immune response to SARS-CoV-2. The sample metadata nearly always contained a de-identified subject ID, COVID-19 status, age in years and sex. Where available, HLA class I and class II types were obtained from metadata supplied by the sample provider rather than from assay-based typing. The samples were drawn from the first 160 participants of the ongoing ImmuneRACE study and from 1,254 subjects provided by 6 global collaborators. General findings and caveats noted by the study authors: How much clinical and demographic metadata was included differed by source and by participant, and the metadata was provided uncurated.

Each collaborating institution followed its own protocols to collect whole blood in K2EDTA tubes. Collaborator samples were shipped for TCRbeta analysis as frozen whole blood, isolated PBMCs, or DNA extracted from either sample type. The immunoSEQ Assay, a bias-controlled multiplex PCR, was used to amplify TCRbeta CDR3 regions from genomic DNA. As for how the authors treated the data: The number of nucleated cells in each sample was estimated by amplification of reference gene primers within the assay. Sequence reads were collapsed and filtered to measure the absolute abundance of every unique TCRbeta CDR3 rearrangement. For each sample, productive Simpson clonality was calculated as the square root of Simpson's diversity index across productive rearrangements. TCRdb provides this immuneACCESS table in a form limited to in-frame rearrangements. Some clones are lacking; in checked studies, under half of them reflect an unresolved V gene, and why the rest are absent is not known. The V and J calls and clone size come from that table; D and trimming were worked out from the DNA. The sample includes more than 45,000 clones, with over 75% observed a single time. Around 15% of the sample rests with the top ten.

Sequencing was done on a sample of peripheral blood. The receptor was isolated from a man between 65 and 85 years old with acute or convalescent COVID-19. The V and J segments used are TRBV18 and TRBJ1-5, with 7 middle bases fitting TRBD1. The nucleotide sequence is given as TGTGCCAGCTCAGAGGGGACAGACTATCAGCCCCAGCATTTT. Translation gives CASSEGTDYQPQHF.